These T cell receptor beta chains were read from a single sample in a study of T cells expressing NK-cell markers. TCRdb reprocessed the 5' RACE reads, keeping one entry per CDR3 protein, no DNA. The specimen's table records 200,000 to 300,000 distinct CDR3 sequences. Source material: blood T cells: a sorted CD56 or NKG2C T cell subset, CD4+ or CD8+ T cells, or bulk PBMC T cells (not recorded which). The receptors were gathered from a woman aged 18-70 years in good health. Both conserved end residues are part of each CDR3.

v_gene	j_gene	CDR3aa
TRBV5-1	TRBJ2-5	CASSFVPGEKETQYF
TRBV20-1	TRBJ2-3	CSAPRGGTTDTQYF
TRBV20-1	TRBJ2-1	CSAPKPGLAGVDEQFF
TRBV12-3/TRBV12-4	TRBJ2-5	CASSRSGRETQYF
TRBV2	TRBJ1-1	CASSERRVFMNTEAFF
TRBV5-6	TRBJ2-7	CASSLVSRYEQYF
TRBV5-4	TRBJ2-7	CASSAGRHPGREQYF
TRBV6-1	TRBJ2-1	CASSEGRLAGGNEQFF
TRBV18	TRBJ2-7	CASSPPGSDEQYF
TRBV29-1	TRBJ2-1	CSVEDLPRPGLEWVEEQFF
TRBV4-2	TRBJ2-5	CASSQGLGAVETQYF
TRBV6-1	TRBJ1-4	CASRETGYGEKLFF
TRBV19	TRBJ2-6	CASRLSGANVLTF